This TCR beta chain was captured by sequencing in a study of beta chain features in type 1 diabetes. Unmatched junction bases numbered 6, after V lost 5 bases and J lost 6 bases. The CDR3 spans 16 residues. Germline lookup yields CDR1 SGHTA and CDR2 FQGNSA. There are a few counts of this clone. Its antigen remains unidentified. By way of CD45RO/CCR7/CD25/CD127/CD95/CD27, the CD4+ regulatory, stem cell-like memory, central memory and naive cells were sorted. Notes on the study in general: A greater similarity of naive, central memory and Treg TCRB repertoires was seen among patients than among healthy donors. A moderate, significant TCRB CDR3 shortening appeared in type 1 diabetes across four CD4+ subsets. It was not settled here whether HLA type affects TCRB rearrangement.

Expressed TCRB transcripts were sequenced, since all the RNA that had been isolated was reverse transcribed. Sequencing was performed with immunoSEQ multiplex PCR; in TCRdb, only in-frame clones are kept and a portion is missing. The repertoire consists of 600,000 to 700,000 clones, with around 12% occurring once and the leading ten covering roughly 0.12%. The sample comprised naive CD4+ T cells from blood. This sequence was found in a man aged 25 to 45 with type 1 diabetes. V usage is TRBV7-2 and J usage is TRBJ2-1, with TRBD2 matching over 14 bases. CDR3 DNA sequence: TGTGCCAGCAGCCGAACCGGACTAGCGGGGGGCAATGAGCAGTTCTTC. Amino acids: CASSRTGLAGGNEQFF.